This T cell receptor (beta chain) was captured by sequencing in a study of blood T cell repertoires in COVID-19. Turning to the study itself: Sites in the United States, Italy and Spain provided acute and convalescent COVID-19 samples. In each case, the material was cDNA or gDNA derived from T cells, B-cell-depleted T cells, or PBMCs.

Under the authors' procedure: Estimation of nucleated cell counts was performed using reference gene primer amplification. The assay was immunoSEQ multiplex PCR, and TCRdb's table has in-frame clones only and misses some. V and J calls and clone size are as listed in that table; D and trimming were resolved from the DNA. Seen here are 65,000 to 70,000 clones, about four fifths observed once, and the top ten hold over 45%. This CDR3 has 16 residues. Germline V gene sequence: CDR1 MNHNY, CDR2 SVGAGI (reference sequence). Losses at the gene ends were 4 bases for V and 3 bases for J; bases not matched to a gene: 7.

The clonotype comes from a human donor in a cohort sampled during active COVID-19. This chain links TRBV6-6 with TRBJ1-4, with 8 bases aligning to TRBD1. Sequencing used peripheral blood. DNA of the CDR3: TGTGCCAGCAGTTCGCCCCGGACAGGGTCTAATGAAAAACTGTTTTTT. Translating it yields CASSSPRTGSNEKLFF.